This note documents a single TCR beta chain sequence. The V end was cut by 2 bases, the J end by 4 bases, with 14 bases between. The germline CDR1 and CDR2 sequences are ENHRY and SYGVKD. This CDR3 is built from 15 residues. The data originate from a study of identical twins. TCRdb re-derived calls from the 5' RACE reads in MiXCR, one entry per CDR3 protein. The table includes about 890,000 distinct CDR3 sequences, around an eighth detected once. These same records also appear under a second study, on yellow fever vaccine responses in identical twins.

The chain couples TRBV10-3 to TRBJ1-2; TRBD1 is a possible D gene (6 bases). The receptor was isolated from a young woman in good health. The specimen sequenced was PBMCs. The CDR3 DNA reads TGTGCCATCAGTGAGCGTACAGGGAATAGCTATGGCTACACCTTC. Its protein is CAISERTGNSYGYTF.